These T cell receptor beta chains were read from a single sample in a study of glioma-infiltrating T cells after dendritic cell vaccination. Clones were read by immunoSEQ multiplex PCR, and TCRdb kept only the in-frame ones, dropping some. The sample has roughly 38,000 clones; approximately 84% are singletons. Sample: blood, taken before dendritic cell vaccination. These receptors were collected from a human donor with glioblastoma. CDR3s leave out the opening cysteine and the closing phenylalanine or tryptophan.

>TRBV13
ASSQDWGLGTEAF
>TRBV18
ASSLPTGLMTEAF
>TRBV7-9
ASRTTYQETQY
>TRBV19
ASRDRAESSYNSPLH
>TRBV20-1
SAWANEQF
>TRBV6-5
ASSQGLSDTQY
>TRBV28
ASTLVRDILNQPQH
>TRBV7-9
ASSLWAGNEQY
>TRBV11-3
ASSLDVGFDEQF
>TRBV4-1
ASSPRDRGTETQY
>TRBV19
ASSTRHGYEQY
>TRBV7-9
ASSSWSGTRYEQF